This T cell receptor beta chain was captured by sequencing in a study of T-cell reconstitution after alpha-beta-depleted transplantation in children. General observations from the study: In patients about two months after transplant, alpha-beta T cells reportedly arose from several hundred expanded graft clones.

Using unique molecular identifiers, the investigators prepared the TCRbeta library. TCRdb itself ran the PCR reads through MiXCR, one entry per CDR3 protein. The sample yields a few hundred thousand distinct CDR3 sequences, over 25% seen once. This CDR3 is 19 amino acids long. The trim removed 4 bases at V and 0 bases at J, leaving 14 bases unmatched. Germline-derived CDR1 and CDR2 are LGHDT and YNNKEL (reference sequence). On this clonotype itself: What it binds is unknown.

The genes are TRBV3-1 and TRBJ2-1; 8 nucleotides agree with TRBD2. Sequencing was performed on PBMCs, taken before TCRalphabeta/CD19-depleted stem cell transplant. This sequence originates from a boy under three years old with Wiskott-Aldrich syndrome, due to receive a stem cell transplant. The CDR3 spells CASSPLGLAGLSSYNEQFF. CDR3 in DNA: TGTGCCAGCAGCCCTCTCGGGTTAGCGGGGTTAAGCTCCTACAATGAGCAGTTCTTC.